The 32 T cell receptor beta chains below come from one sample, sequenced in a study of cytomegalovirus exposure and HLA in healthy donors. The PCR ran on 60 Vbeta and 13 Jbeta primers. Sequencing was performed with immunoSEQ multiplex PCR; in TCRdb, only in-frame clones are kept and a portion is missing. The sample consists of about 100,000 clones, about 80% of them appearing once. Sequencing was done on a sample of PBMCs. These receptors all stem from a woman aged 55-70 years in good health and CMV-seronegative.

This clone was counted only a few times. The rearrangement uses TRBV6-6 and TRBJ2-3; 9 bases align to TRBD1. This CDR3 region has 15 residues. Germline lookup yields CDR1 MNHNY and CDR2 SVGAGI (reference sequence). J was trimmed by 4 bases and V by 6 bases; bases with no gene match: 8. The CDR3, as DNA: TGTGCCAGCAGACCGGGACAGGGAGGAGCAGATACGCAGTATTTT. This sequence encodes CASRPGQGGADTQYF.

The rearrangement joins TRBV6-5 to TRBJ2-2; no clear D. Germline V gives CDR1 MNHEY, CDR2 SVGAGI. Trimming took off 7 bases at V and 5 bases at J, with 11 bases between the two ends. CDR3 length: 13 amino acids. This chain's CDR3 is CASTNPTTGELFF. The CDR3 nucleotides are TGTGCCAGCACCAACCCCACAACCGGGGAGCTGTTTTTT.

The rearrangement uses TRBV7-8 and TRBJ1-1, with D unresolved. V was clipped by 5 bases and J by 4 bases, with 14 bases between them. This CDR3 contains 14 residues. Germline V gene data show CDR1 as SGHVS and CDR2 as FQNEAQ. This CDR3 reads CASSLRETSTEAFF. As DNA, the CDR3 is TGTGCCAGCAGCCTCCGGGAGACTAGCACTGAAGCTTTCTTT.

The chain uses TRBV2 and TRBJ2-3; the D gene is possibly TRBD2 (6 bases). In germline, CDR1 is SNHLY, CDR2 FYNNEI. V gave up 6 bases and J gave up 2 bases, with 15 bases separating them. The CDR3 loop spans 15 amino acids. CDR3 in DNA: TGTGCCAGCAGGGAAAGCGGGTACTACACAGATACGCAGTATTTT. This translates into CASRESGYYTDTQYF.

The J gene is TRBJ2-1, the V gene TRBV4-1; 8 bases align to TRBD2. CDR3 size: 16 residues. Germline V gene sequence: CDR1 MGHRA, CDR2 YSYEKL. The J segment lost 3 bases and the V segment lost 1 base, leaving 5 bases of the junction unmatched. CDR3 sequence reads: CASSQGVAGIYNEQFF. Here the CDR3 DNA reads TGCGCCAGCAGCCAAGGGGTAGCGGGGATCTACAATGAGCAGTTCTTC.

The rearrangement joins TRBV29-1 to TRBJ2-3; 10 positions agree with TRBD1. Germline V CDR1 and CDR2: SQVTM, ANQGSEA. V dropped 1 base and J dropped 3; count of bases not matched to a gene: 1. The CDR3 is made up of 14 amino acids. The CDR3 protein is CSVEGQGATDTQYF. As DNA, the CDR3 is TGCAGCGTTGAAGGACAGGGGGCAACAGATACGCAGTATTTT.

This chain joins TRBV30 and TRBJ2-7; 11 bases match TRBD2. Germline loops: CDR1 GTSNPN, CDR2 SVGIG (reference sequence). This CDR3 has 15 amino acids. The trim removed 3 bases at V and 0 bases at J, leaving 4 bases unmatched. CDR3 protein: CAWRKGLADSYEQYF. The CDR3 DNA reads TGTGCCTGGAGAAAGGGACTAGCGGACTCCTACGAGCAGTACTTC.

The sample holds one count of this clone. The gene calls are TRBV5-5 and TRBJ1-4, with TRBD1 matching over 9 bases. V was clipped by 4 bases and J by 0 bases; unmatched bases: 10. Germline V gene data show CDR1 as SGHKS and CDR2 as YYEKEE (reference sequence). The CDR3 runs 18 residues. The CDR3 nucleotides read TGTGCCAGCAGCCCCGAGGAGACAGGGGGATCAACTAATGAAAAACTGTTTTTT. Amino acid sequence: CASSPEETGGSTNEKLFF.

This clone was recorded once. The genes are TRBV18 and TRBJ1-2, with 8 bases matching TRBD1. CDR1 is KGHSH and CDR2 is LQKENI in the germline V gene. V lost 6 bases, J lost 7 bases, and 7 bases stayed unmatched. The CDR3 runs 13 residues. The CDR3 loop is CASSLDRDGGYTF. The CDR3 DNA reads TGTGCCAGCTCGCTGGACAGGGATGGTGGCTACACCTTC.

This clone has just a few counts. J is TRBJ2-1 and V is TRBV10-2; maybe TRBD1 (5 bases). Germline V gene data show CDR1 as WSHSY and CDR2 as SAAADI. V was clipped by 6 bases and J by 8 bases, with 8 bases between them. The CDR3 extends over 11 amino acids. CDR3 in DNA: TGCGCCAGCAGGACCAGGGATGAGCAGTTCTTC. Encoded protein: CASRTRDEQFF.

The rearrangement joins TRBV25-1 to TRBJ1-4; 7 nucleotides align to TRBD1. J was trimmed by 8 bases and V by 6 bases; bases with no gene match: 12. Germline lookup yields CDR1 MGHDK and CDR2 SYGVNS. This CDR3 comprises 15 residues. The CDR3 region has the DNA TGTGCCAGCAGCGAGACAGGGTCTGTGGAAGAAAAACTGTTTTTT. It translates to CASSETGSVEEKLFF.

The V gene is TRBV29-1, the J gene TRBJ1-2; D gene ambiguous. Looked up from germline, CDR1 is SQVTM and CDR2 is ANQGSEA. V was cut by 4 bases and J by 7 bases, with 19 bases left in between. This CDR3 has 14 amino acids. The CDR3 is CSVVGEGSLLGYTF. Here the CDR3 DNA reads TGCAGCGTTGTGGGCGAGGGAAGTCTACTTGGCTACACCTTC.

Only a few counts were recorded for this clone. J is TRBJ2-2 and V is TRBV7-6, with 9 nucleotides matching TRBD1. The V segment lost 4 bases and the J segment 3 bases; nucleotides outside the gene matches: 12. The germline V gene encodes CDR1 SGHVS and CDR2 FNYEAQ. The CDR3 length is 18 residues. CDR3 sequence: CASSSLAGTGMDTGELFF. The CDR3, as DNA: TGTGCCAGCAGCTCACTCGCCGGGACAGGGATGGACACCGGGGAGCTGTTTTTT.

This clone was observed a single time. The chain joins TRBV2 to TRBJ2-1; 10 bases fit TRBD1. Germline V gene sequence: CDR1 SNHLY, CDR2 FYNNEI. V was pared by 6 bases and J by 6 bases, with 5 bases of the junction left unmatched. There are 14 residues in the CDR3. CDR3 amino acids: CASSRDRGGNEQFF. CDR3 sequence (DNA): TGTGCCAGCAGCCGGGACAGGGGAGGCAATGAGCAGTTCTTC.

This chain connects TRBV5-4 to TRBJ2-5; possibly TRBD2 for D (5 bases). Per the germline V gene, CDR1 is SGHNT and CDR2 is YYREEE (reference sequence). The V gene lost 3 bases and the J gene lost 5 bases, with 14 bases spanning the gap. CDR3 length: 14 residues. CDR3 nucleotides: TGTGCCAGCAGCTCGAGGCCAGGCGGGGAGACCCAGTACTTC. Translating it yields CASSSRPGGETQYF. Together with reference TRBV5-4 and TRBJ2-5, the CDR3 gives the full variable domain: ETGVTQSPTHLIKTRGQQVTLRCSSQSGHNTVSWYQQALGQGPQFIFQYYREEENGRGNFPPRFSGLQFPNYSSELNVNALELDDSALYLCASSSRPGGETQYFGPGTRLLVL.

In this sample, this clone turned up a few times. The CDR3 protein is CAIRVLAGGRTDTQYF. CDR3 DNA sequence: TGTGCCATCAGAGTGCTAGCGGGAGGCCGCACAGATACGCAGTATTTT. The gene calls are TRBV10-3 and TRBJ2-3; TRBD2 agrees at 11 bases. The V and J ends lost 6 bases and 1 base, in that order; junction bases with no gene match: 6. The germline CDR1 and CDR2 sequences are ENHRY and SYGVKD. The CDR3 contains 16 residues.

This sequence joins TRBV12-5 and TRBJ2-3, with 11 bases that match TRBD2. Germline V gives CDR1 LGHNT, CDR2 FRNRAP. The CDR3 consists of 19 residues. The V and J ends lost 1 base and 1 base, in that order; junction bases with no gene match: 10. The CDR3 DNA reads TGTGCTAGTGGTTTGGGCCTAGCGGGGGGCCCGAGTCGCACAGATACGCAGTATTTT. Its protein product is CASGLGLAGGPSRTDTQYF.

The chain couples TRBV28 to TRBJ1-5; perhaps TRBD1 as D (5 bases). CDR3 length: 12 amino acids. Germline CDR1 is MDHEN and CDR2 is SYDVKM. V was cut by 5 bases and J by 4 bases, with 6 bases left in between. This CDR3 is CASSKGNQPQHF. CDR3 sequence (DNA): TGTGCCAGCAGTAAGGGGAATCAGCCCCAGCATTTT.

The chain recombines TRBV6-5 with TRBJ1-6, with a tentative D call TRBD1 (5 bases). There are 15 residues in the CDR3. The V end was cut by 0 bases, the J end by 8 bases, with 11 bases between. CDR1 and CDR2 (germline): MNHEY, SVGAGI. CDR3 DNA: TGTGCCAGCAGTTACTCGGAGGGGAGGTATTCACCCCTCCACTTT. This encodes CASSYSEGRYSPLHF.

The chain is built from TRBV7-9 and TRBJ2-5; perhaps TRBD1 as D (5 bases). The germline V gene encodes CDR1 SEHNR and CDR2 FQNEAQ (reference sequence). With 3 bases removed from V and 1 base from J, the gap between germline ends came to 12 bases. This CDR3 is 15 amino acids long. The CDR3: CASSFSTASQETQYF. The CDR3 DNA follows: TGTGCCAGCAGCTTCTCGACAGCCTCCCAAGAGACCCAGTACTTC.

This clone was counted only a few times. The rearrangement links TRBV7-9 to TRBJ2-7; the D gene is possibly TRBD2 (5 bases). The CDR3 extends over 16 amino acids. V was clipped by 5 bases and J by 2 bases, with 19 bases between them. Germline CDR1 SEHNR, CDR2 FQNEAQ (reference sequence). The CDR3 protein is CASSPLVGGPPYEQYF. The CDR3 nucleotides are TGTGCCAGCAGCCCGCTGGTAGGCGGGCCTCCCTACGAGCAGTACTTC.

The chain combines TRBV6-5 with TRBJ2-7, with 10 bases matching TRBD1. The CDR3 runs to 14 residues. Germline CDR1 and CDR2: MNHEY and SVGAGI. Losses at the gene ends were 10 bases for V and 0 bases for J; bases not matched to a gene: 6. The CDR3 nucleotides are TGTGCCACCCGGGACAGGGGAAGCTCCTACGAGCAGTACTTC. It translates to CATRDRGSSYEQYF.

This clone showed up just a few times. This chain links TRBV7-2 with TRBJ1-3; D not certain. With 1 base removed from V and 4 bases from J, the gap between germline ends came to 5 bases. The germline V gene encodes CDR1 SGHTA and CDR2 FQGNSA. CDR3 length equals 13 residues. The CDR3 nucleotides read TGTGCCAGCAGCTTAGGAGGGGGAAACACCATATATTTT. Translated, it gives CASSLGGGNTIYF.

The rearrangement links TRBV5-6 to TRBJ1-2, with D tentatively TRBD1 (6 bases). Germline loops: CDR1 SGHDT, CDR2 YYEEEE. This CDR3 region has 13 residues. The V and J ends lost 4 bases and 8 bases respectively, with 15 bases between them. The chain's CDR3 is CASSAQGRYGYTF. The CDR3 DNA reads as TGTGCCAGCAGCGCGCAGGGGCGGTACGGCTACACCTTC. The whole variable domain, remainder taken from reference TRBV5-6 and TRBJ1-2, is DAGVTQSPTHLIKTRGQQVTLRCSPKSGHDTVSWYQQALGQGPQFIFQYYEEEERQRGNFPDRFSGHQFPNYSSELNVNALLLGDSALYLCASSAQGRYGYTFGSGTRLTVV.

The V gene is TRBV27, the J gene TRBJ1-2, with D tentatively TRBD1 (5 bases). CDR3 length equals 13 residues. V was clipped by 7 bases and J by 8 bases, with 17 bases between them. Germline-derived CDR1 and CDR2 are MNHEY and SMNVEV (reference sequence). CDR3 sequence reads: CASKGIGVEGYTF. In nucleotides, the CDR3 is TGTGCCAGCAAGGGGATAGGAGTGGAAGGCTACACCTTC.

This clone showed up just once. The rearrangement joins TRBV5-1 to TRBJ2-7, with 7 nucleotides matching TRBD1. The CDR3 contains 15 residues. The V gene end was trimmed by 1 base and the J gene end by 3 bases; junction bases not matched to a gene: 7. The germline gives CDR1 SGHRS, CDR2 YFSETQ. DNA of the CDR3: TGCGCCAGCAGCTTGCTGGGGACAGACGGCTACGAGCAGTACTTC. Protein sequence: CASSLLGTDGYEQYF.

The rearrangement links TRBV4-1 to TRBJ2-2, with D possibly matching TRBD2 (5 bases). Trimming removed 1 base from V and 6 bases from J, with 12 bases in between. Germline CDR1 is MGHRA and CDR2 is YSYEKL. The CDR3 contains 15 residues. CDR3 sequence (DNA): TGCGCCAGCAGCCAAGTAAAGAGGGTATCCGGGGAGCTGTTTTTT. Translating gives CASSQVKRVSGELFF.

The chain recombines TRBV6-6 with TRBJ2-2; 12 nucleotides match TRBD2. The CDR3 length is 16 residues. Unmatched junction bases numbered 6, after V lost 6 bases and J lost 4 bases. The germline V gene encodes CDR1 MNHNY and CDR2 SVGAGI (reference sequence). The CDR3 region has the DNA TGTGCCAGCAGCCTCGGACTAGCGGGACGCACCGGGGAGCTGTTTTTT. It yields the protein CASSLGLAGRTGELFF.

This clone was seen a single time. The chain is built from TRBV6-5 and TRBJ2-7, with 9 bases identical to TRBD1. CDR3 length: 16 amino acids. Germline V gene data show CDR1 as MNHEY and CDR2 as SVGAGI. V lost 0 bases to trimming and J lost 3 bases; unmatched junction nucleotides: 6. CDR3 DNA: TGTGCCAGCAGTTACTCGCCTGGACAGGGGAGCTACGAGCAGTACTTC. Amino acids: CASSYSPGQGSYEQYF.

The rearrangement links TRBV29-1 to TRBJ2-7; D might be TRBD1 (6 bases). The CDR3 covers 14 residues. V lost 4 bases, J lost 2 bases, and 15 bases lay in between. The germline CDR1 and CDR2 sequences are SQVTM and ANQGSEA. The CDR3 region is CSVGGIRGTYEQYF. The CDR3 DNA reads as TGCAGCGTTGGGGGGATCAGGGGAACCTACGAGCAGTACTTC.

V is TRBV27 and J is TRBJ2-2; possible D gene TRBD1, 5 bases. Trimming shortened V by 6 bases and J by 3 bases, and 11 bases separated the two germline ends. Per the germline V gene, CDR1 is MNHEY and CDR2 is SMNVEV (reference sequence). The length of the CDR3 is 14 residues. The CDR3: CASSEQGYTGELFF. The CDR3 DNA reads TGTGCCAGCAGCGAGCAGGGTTACACCGGGGAGCTGTTTTTT.

This clone appeared a single time. The rearrangement links TRBV6-5 to TRBJ2-3; D may be TRBD2 (6 bases). Per germline, CDR1 MNHEY and CDR2 SVGAGI. The CDR3 extends over 14 amino acids. The V gene lost 4 bases and the J gene lost 8 bases, with 16 bases spanning the gap. CDR3 DNA: TGTGCCAGCAGTTCGTCCGTGAGGGGAGGTACGCAGTATTTT. This sequence encodes CASSSSVRGGTQYF.